This T cell receptor (beta chain) was sequenced for a study of CD8+ T cells in alopecia areata (dated by TCRdb to between 2017 and 2018). Background for the entire study: The treated patients, all with moderate-to-severe alopecia areata, were enrolled in an open-label pilot trial of oral tofacitinib given at 5 to 10 mg twice daily. Tofacitinib was administered for 6 to 18 months, and 6 months of follow-up off drug were then conducted to assess delayed response and recurrence. The SALT score, which quantifies the percentage of affected scalp surface area, was used to measure disease severity in treated patients. To study T cell clonal expansion in alopecia areata, the researchers applied high-throughput TCRbeta sequencing to both the C3H/HeJ mouse model and human patients. Human TCRbeta sequencing covered scalp tissue and sorted CD4+ and CD8+ peripheral blood T cells from patchy and totalis/universalis alopecia areata patients and healthy controls. Biopsies were taken from tofacitinib-treated patients at baseline and again at 4 and 24 weeks into treatment, and several of those patients also had a later scalp biopsy. Scalp clonality was compared across normal scalp (n=4), patchy alopecia areata scalp (n=8), and alopecia totalis/universalis scalp (n=8). RNA came from the PAXgene miRNA kit for fixed scalp, the miRNeasy kit for PBMCs, and the RNeasy kit for mouse skin. immunoSEQ multiplex PCR using 35 Vbeta forward primers and 13 Jbeta reverse primers was used to amplify TCRbeta CDR3 regions. Paper-wide results and their limitations: Many expanded lesional clones were found to persist in scalp and blood during tofacitinib treatment, and relapse after treatment cessation may be partly explained by this persistence. With tofacitinib, both scalp clonality and the number of expanded CD8+ clones among the top 100 scalp clones went down significantly. Unlike mouse skin, where gammadelta T cells dominate, normal human skin contains resident alphabeta T cells that get sequenced too, which complicates analysis of the scalp TCR repertoire. Because the treated cohort was small and had only one nonresponder, larger studies are needed to examine links between baseline CD8+ expansion and response. Compared with normal scalp, lesional scalp, particularly in alopecia totalis/universalis, had higher clonality and more expanded CD8+ clones, which suggests antigenic drive. Compared with mice, TCR sequences shared between patients were less clear, possibly partly because of HLA diversity across the patient population.

The junction shows trimming of 0 bases on V and 1 base on J, plus 12 bases between the germline ends. As encoded in the germline V gene, CDR1 is LGHNA while CDR2 is YSLEER. From the cysteine up to the phenylalanine, the CDR3 has a length of 16 residues. CDR3 DNA is the only sequence kept; it has 48 bases, read in frame from the first base. As to this clone: The clone's antigen remains unknown. No base qualities exist here, and no much larger clone lies one base off it.

The library was obtained by the immunoSEQ multiplex PCR assay. RNA was extracted from all samples and reverse transcribed into cDNA, which served as template for TCR sequencing. SuperScript III was used to make first-strand cDNA, primed with a 2:1 mix of oligo-dT and random hexamers. Amplification bias was assessed with a synthetic immune receptor repertoire, and residual bias was removed computationally. The study's own analysis went as follows. After raw reads were preprocessed to remove errors, the CDR3 was defined following IMGT conventions as running from the conserved cysteine to phenylalanine. Clonality was calculated as 1 minus Shannon entropy normalized by log2 of the number of productive unique TCRs. Whether each scalp clone was CD4 or CD8 was inferred by checking scalp TCRbeta sequences against the CD4 and CD8 repertoires from sorted blood. Held by TCRdb, this immuneACCESS table contains in-frame sequences only and omits some clones. Under half of the omission traces to an unresolved V gene where checked; the cause of the rest is unknown. V, J and clone size are taken as reported in that table, and D and trimming were inferred from the DNA itself. The sample includes roughly 110,000 clones, with roughly 84% observed a single time. Around a quarter of the sample comes from the top ten.

The sample's time point, from its label and the paper: about 25 weeks on oral tofacitinib. Per the publication, the treatment or condition label means: oral pan-JAK inhibitor, 5-10 mg twice daily. Lesional scalp punch biopsies and peripheral blood were collected from alopecia areata patients. PBMCs were isolated by density centrifugation and stained for CD3, CD4 and CD8, and CD4+ and CD8+ T cells were sorted on a FACSAria. The source was CD8+ T cells sorted from blood, collected at week 24, from a patient treated with tofacitinib. The receptor chain draws on TRBV4-3 and TRBJ1-2; no confident D gene assignment can be made. This clonotype originated in a human donor with alopecia areata. The CDR3 reads CASSQELMILNYGYTF. The nucleotide sequence reads as follows: TGCGCCAGCAGCCAAGAATTGATGATTCTTAACTATGGCTACACCTTC.